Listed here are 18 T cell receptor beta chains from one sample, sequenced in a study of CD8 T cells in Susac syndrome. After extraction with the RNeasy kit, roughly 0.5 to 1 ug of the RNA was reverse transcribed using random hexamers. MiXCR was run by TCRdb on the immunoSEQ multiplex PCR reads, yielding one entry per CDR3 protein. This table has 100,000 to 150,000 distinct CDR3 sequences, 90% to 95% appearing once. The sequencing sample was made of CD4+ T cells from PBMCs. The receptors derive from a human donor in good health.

CDR3 nucleotide sequence: TGTGCCAGCTGGGACAGGGTGTACGAGCAGTACTTC. Its protein is CASWDRVYEQYF. The chain recombines TRBV28 with TRBJ2-7; TRBD1 matches 9 bases. CDR3 length: 12 residues. Germline values: CDR1 MDHEN, CDR2 SYDVKM. V dropped 8 bases and J dropped 4; count of bases not matched to a gene: 3.

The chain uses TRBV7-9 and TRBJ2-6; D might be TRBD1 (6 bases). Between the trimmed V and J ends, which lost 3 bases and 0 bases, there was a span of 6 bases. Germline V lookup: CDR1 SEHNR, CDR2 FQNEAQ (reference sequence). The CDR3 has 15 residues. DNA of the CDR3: TGTGCCAGCAGCTTGGGACACTCTGGGGCCAACGTCCTGACTTTC. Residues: CASSLGHSGANVLTF.

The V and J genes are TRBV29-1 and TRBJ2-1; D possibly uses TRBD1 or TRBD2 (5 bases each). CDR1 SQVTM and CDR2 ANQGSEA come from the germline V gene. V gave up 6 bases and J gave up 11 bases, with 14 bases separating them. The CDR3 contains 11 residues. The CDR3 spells CSVPGRGQQFF. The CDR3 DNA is TGCAGCGTCCCGGGACGGGGACAGCAGTTCTTC.

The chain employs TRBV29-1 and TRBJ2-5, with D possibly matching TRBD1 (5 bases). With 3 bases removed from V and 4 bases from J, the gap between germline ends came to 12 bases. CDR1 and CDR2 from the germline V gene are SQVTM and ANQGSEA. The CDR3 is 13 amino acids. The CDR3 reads CSVDPGSRETQYF. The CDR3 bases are TGCAGCGTTGACCCAGGGTCAAGAGAGACCCAGTACTTC. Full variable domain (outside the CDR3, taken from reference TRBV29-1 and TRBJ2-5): SAVISQKPSRDICQRGTSLTIQCQVDSQVTMMFWYRQQPGQSLTLIATANQGSEATYESGFVIDKFPISRPNLTFSTLTVSNMSPEDSSIYLCSVDPGSRETQYFGPGTRLLVL.

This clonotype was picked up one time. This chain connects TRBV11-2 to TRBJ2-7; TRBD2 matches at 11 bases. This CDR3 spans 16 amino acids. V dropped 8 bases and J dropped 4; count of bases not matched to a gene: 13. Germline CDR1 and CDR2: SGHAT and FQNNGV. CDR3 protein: CASQLQLAGVWYEQYF. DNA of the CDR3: TGTGCCAGCCAGCTCCAACTAGCGGGAGTATGGTACGAGCAGTACTTC.

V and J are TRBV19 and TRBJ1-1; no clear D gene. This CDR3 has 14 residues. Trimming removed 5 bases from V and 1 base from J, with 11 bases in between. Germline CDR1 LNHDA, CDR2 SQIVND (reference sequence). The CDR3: CASSLQRTNTEAFF. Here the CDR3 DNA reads TGTGCCAGTAGTCTTCAGAGGACGAACACTGAAGCTTTCTTT.

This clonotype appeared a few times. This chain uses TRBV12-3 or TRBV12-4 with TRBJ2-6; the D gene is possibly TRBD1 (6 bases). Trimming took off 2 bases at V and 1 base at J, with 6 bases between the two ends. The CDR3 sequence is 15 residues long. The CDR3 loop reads CASSLQGSGANVLTF. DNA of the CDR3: TGTGCCAGCAGTTTACAGGGGTCTGGGGCCAACGTCCTGACTTTC.

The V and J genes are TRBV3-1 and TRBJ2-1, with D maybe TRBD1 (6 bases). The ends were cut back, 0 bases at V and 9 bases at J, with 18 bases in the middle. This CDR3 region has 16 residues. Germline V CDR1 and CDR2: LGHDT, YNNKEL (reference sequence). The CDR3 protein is CASSQDSGALLGEQFF. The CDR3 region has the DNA TGTGCCAGCAGCCAAGATTCAGGGGCCCTACTCGGTGAGCAGTTCTTC.

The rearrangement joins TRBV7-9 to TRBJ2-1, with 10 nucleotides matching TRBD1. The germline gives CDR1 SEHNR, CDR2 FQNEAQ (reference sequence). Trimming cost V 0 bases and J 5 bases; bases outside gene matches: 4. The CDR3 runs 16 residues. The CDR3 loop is CASSLAGTGANNEQFF. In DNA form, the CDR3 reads TGTGCCAGCAGCTTAGCCGGGACAGGGGCGAACAATGAGCAGTTCTTC. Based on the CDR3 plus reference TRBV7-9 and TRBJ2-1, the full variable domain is DTGVSQNPRHKITKRGQNVTFRCDPISEHNRLYWYRQTLGQGPEFLTYFQNEAQLEKSRLLSDRFSAERPKGSFSTLEIQRTEQGDSAMYLCASSLAGTGANNEQFFGPGTRLTVL.

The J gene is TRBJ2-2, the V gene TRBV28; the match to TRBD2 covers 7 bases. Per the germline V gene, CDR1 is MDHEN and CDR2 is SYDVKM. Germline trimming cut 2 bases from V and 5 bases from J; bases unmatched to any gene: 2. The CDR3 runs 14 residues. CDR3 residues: CASSLRGGTGELFF. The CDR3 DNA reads TGTGCCAGCAGTTTAAGGGGAGGGACCGGGGAGCTGTTTTTT.

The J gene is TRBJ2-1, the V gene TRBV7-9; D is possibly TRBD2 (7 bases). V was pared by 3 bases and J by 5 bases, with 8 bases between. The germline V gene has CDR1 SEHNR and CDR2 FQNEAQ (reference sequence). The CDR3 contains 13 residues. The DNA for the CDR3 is TGTGCCAGCAGCTTGGGGGGGCACAATGAGCAGTTCTTC. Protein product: CASSLGGHNEQFF. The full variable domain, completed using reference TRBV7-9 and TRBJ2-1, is DTGVSQNPRHKITKRGQNVTFRCDPISEHNRLYWYRQTLGQGPEFLTYFQNEAQLEKSRLLSDRFSAERPKGSFSTLEIQRTEQGDSAMYLCASSLGGHNEQFFGPGTRLTVL.

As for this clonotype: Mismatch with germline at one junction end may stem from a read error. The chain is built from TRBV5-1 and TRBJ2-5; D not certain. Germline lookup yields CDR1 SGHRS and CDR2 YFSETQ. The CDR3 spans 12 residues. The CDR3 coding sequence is TGTGCCAGCTCGTCCGTCCAAGAGACCCAGTACTTC. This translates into CASSSVQETQYF.

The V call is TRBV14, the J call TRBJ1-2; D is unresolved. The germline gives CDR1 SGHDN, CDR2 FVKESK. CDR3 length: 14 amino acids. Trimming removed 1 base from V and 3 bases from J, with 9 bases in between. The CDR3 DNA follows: TGTGCCAGCAGCCAAGGGTCGGGATACTATGGCTACACCTTC. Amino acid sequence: CASSQGSGYYGYTF.

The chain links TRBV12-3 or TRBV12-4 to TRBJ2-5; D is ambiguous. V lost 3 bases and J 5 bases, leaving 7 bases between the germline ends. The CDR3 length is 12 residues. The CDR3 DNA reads TGTGCCAGCAGTTTTGTTAGGGAGACCCAGTACTTC. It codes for CASSFVRETQYF.

Here the CDR3 reads CASRSGFYNEQFF. In DNA form, the CDR3 reads TGTGCCAGCAGGAGCGGATTCTACAATGAGCAGTTCTTC. The chain joins TRBV2 to TRBJ2-1; D possibly corresponds to TRBD2 (5 bases). This CDR3 contains 13 residues. The germline gives CDR1 SNHLY, CDR2 FYNNEI. V was pared by 6 bases and J by 3 bases, with 9 bases between.

CDR3 loop: CASSPGSSSYNEQFF. In nucleotides, the CDR3 is TGTGCCAGCTCGCCCGGGTCGAGCTCCTACAATGAGCAGTTCTTC. The chain joins TRBV18 to TRBJ2-1; D is uncertain. There are 15 residues in the CDR3. CDR1 and CDR2 (germline): KGHSH, LQKENI. Trimming cost V 6 bases and J 0 bases, with 12 bases left between them.

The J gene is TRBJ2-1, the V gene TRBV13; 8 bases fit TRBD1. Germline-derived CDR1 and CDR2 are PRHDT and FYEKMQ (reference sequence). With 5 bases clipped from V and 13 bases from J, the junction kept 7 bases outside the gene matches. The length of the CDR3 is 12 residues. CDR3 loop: CASSATQGDQFF. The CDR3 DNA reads TGTGCCAGCAGCGCCACACAGGGGGACCAGTTCTTC.

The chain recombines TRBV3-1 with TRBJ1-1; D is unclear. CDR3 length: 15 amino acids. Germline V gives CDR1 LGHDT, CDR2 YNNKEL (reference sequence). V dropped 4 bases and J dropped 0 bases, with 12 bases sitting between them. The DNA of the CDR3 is TGTGCCAGCAGCCTTGGGGAGATCCTGAACACTGAAGCTTTCTTT. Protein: CASSLGEILNTEAFF.